Here is one T cell receptor (beta chain) with its context. Its target is not known. Here immunoSEQ multiplex PCR was the method, and the copy in TCRdb shows in-frame clones only, minus some. The top ten clones hold roughly 0.13% of a sample with some 2,000,000 clones, 85% to 95% of them seen once. This CDR3 has 14 amino acids. The germline CDR1 and CDR2 sequences are MNHNY and SVGAGI (reference sequence). V trimming: 8 bases; J trimming: 7 bases; junction bases outside the gene matches: 10. These data originate in a study of shared clonotypes between healthy human individuals. Turning to the study itself: Aged between 18 and 49, the donors were a couple of women and three men. Study-wide results and caveats: Unshared clonotypes carried lower generation probabilities than those common to all four donors.

From CD4+ cells came CD45RA+ naive and CD45RA-negative memory subsets. Sequenced sample: naive CD4+ T cells sorted from blood. The sample's subset: CD45RA+ positively selected. The clonotype originates from a man younger than 35 in good health. The genes are TRBV6-6 and TRBJ2-7, with 11 bases aligning to TRBD1. The CDR3 here is CASSPGQGVGEQYF. CDR3 bases: TGTGCCAGCTCTCCGGGACAGGGGGTAGGGGAGCAGTACTTC.